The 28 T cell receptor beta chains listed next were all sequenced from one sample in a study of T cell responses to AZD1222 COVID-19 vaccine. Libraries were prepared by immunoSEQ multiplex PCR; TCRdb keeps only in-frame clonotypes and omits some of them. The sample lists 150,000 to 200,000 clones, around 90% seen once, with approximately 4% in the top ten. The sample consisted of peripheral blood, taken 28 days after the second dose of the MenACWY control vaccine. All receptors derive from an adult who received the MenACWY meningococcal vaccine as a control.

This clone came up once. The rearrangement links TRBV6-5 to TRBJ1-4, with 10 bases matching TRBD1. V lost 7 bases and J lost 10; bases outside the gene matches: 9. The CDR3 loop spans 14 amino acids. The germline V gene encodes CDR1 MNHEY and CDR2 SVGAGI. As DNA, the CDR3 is TGTGCCAGCACTCCCGACAGGGGGCGCGGAAAACTGTTTTTT. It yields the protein CASTPDRGRGKLFF.

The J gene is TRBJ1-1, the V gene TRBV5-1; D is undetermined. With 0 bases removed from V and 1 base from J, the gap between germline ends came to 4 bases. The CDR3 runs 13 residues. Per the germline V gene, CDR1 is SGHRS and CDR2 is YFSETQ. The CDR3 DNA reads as TGCGCCAGCAGCTTGGCGGGGAACACTGAAGCTTTCTTT. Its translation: CASSLAGNTEAFF.

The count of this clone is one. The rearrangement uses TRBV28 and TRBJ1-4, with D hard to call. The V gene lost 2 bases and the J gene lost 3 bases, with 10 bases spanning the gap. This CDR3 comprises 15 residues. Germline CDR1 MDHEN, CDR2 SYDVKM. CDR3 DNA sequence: TGTGCCAGCAGTTTAGGTGGTAGGGCTAATGAAAAACTGTTTTTT. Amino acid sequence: CASSLGGRANEKLFF.

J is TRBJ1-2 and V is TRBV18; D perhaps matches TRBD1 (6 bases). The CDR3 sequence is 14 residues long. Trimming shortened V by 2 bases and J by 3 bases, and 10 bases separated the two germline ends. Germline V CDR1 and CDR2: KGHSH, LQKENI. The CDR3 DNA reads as TGTGCCAGCTCACCAGAGGGGGGCTACTATGGCTACACCTTC. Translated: CASSPEGGYYGYTF.

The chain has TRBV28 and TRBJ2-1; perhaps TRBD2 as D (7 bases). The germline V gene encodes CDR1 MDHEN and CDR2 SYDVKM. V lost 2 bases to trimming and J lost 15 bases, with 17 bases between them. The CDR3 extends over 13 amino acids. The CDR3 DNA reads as TGTGCCAGCAGTTTAGTAGGGGGGGCCTATCGGTTCTTC. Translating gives CASSLVGGAYRFF.

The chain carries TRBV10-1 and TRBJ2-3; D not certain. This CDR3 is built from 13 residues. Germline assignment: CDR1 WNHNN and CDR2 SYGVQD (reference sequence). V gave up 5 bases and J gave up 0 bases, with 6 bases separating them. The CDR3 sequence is CASSLSSTDTQYF. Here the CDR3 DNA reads TGCGCCAGCAGTCTTTCTAGCACAGATACGCAGTATTTT.

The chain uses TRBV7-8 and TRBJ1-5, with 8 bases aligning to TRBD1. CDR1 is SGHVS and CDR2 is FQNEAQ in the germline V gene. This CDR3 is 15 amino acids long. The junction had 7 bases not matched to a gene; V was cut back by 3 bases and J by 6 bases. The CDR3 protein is CASSFAGTGGQPQHF. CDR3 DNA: TGTGCCAGCAGCTTCGCCGGGACAGGTGGTCAGCCCCAGCATTTT.

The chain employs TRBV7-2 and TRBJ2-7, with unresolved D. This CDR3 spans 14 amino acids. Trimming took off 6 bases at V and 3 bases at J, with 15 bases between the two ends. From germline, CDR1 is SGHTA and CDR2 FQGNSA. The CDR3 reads CASSQQGPIYEQYF. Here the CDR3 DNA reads TGTGCCAGCAGTCAACAAGGACCGATCTACGAGCAGTACTTC.

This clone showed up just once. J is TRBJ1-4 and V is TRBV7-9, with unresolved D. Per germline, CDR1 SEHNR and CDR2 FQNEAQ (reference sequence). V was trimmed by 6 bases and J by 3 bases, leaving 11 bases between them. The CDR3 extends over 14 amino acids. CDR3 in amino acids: CASSLSSANEKLFF. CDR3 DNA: TGTGCCAGCAGTCTGTCTTCAGCTAATGAAAAACTGTTTTTT.

In DNA form, the CDR3 reads TGCGCCAGCAGCTTGAGCCCGGGACAAAACATTCAGTACTTC. Its translation is CASSLSPGQNIQYF. The rearrangement links TRBV5-1 to TRBJ2-4, with D perhaps given as TRBD1 or TRBD2 (5 bases each). Germline CDR1 is SGHRS and CDR2 is YFSETQ. The germline V and J ends were trimmed by 1 base and 5 bases, with 10 bases remaining between them. The CDR3 has 14 amino acids.

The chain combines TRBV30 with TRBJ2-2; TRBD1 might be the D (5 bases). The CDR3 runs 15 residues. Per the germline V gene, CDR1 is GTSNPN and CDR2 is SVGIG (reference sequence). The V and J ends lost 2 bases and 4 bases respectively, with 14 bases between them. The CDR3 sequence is CAWSRWGLGTGELFF. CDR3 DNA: TGTGCCTGGAGTCGATGGGGCTTGGGCACCGGGGAGCTGTTTTTT.

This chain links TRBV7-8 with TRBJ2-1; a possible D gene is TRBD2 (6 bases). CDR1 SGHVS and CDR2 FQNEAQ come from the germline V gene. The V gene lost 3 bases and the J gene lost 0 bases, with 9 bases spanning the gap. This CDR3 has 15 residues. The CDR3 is CASSFGGISYNEQFF. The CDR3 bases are TGTGCCAGCAGCTTTGGCGGGATCTCCTACAATGAGCAGTTCTTC.

The CDR3 DNA is TGTGCCAGCAGTTTAAAAGTATCCGTCACTGAAGCTTTCTTT. Its translation: CASSLKVSVTEAFF. The gene calls are TRBV27 and TRBJ1-1; D remains ambiguous. CDR3 length: 14 residues. Germline V gene data show CDR1 as MNHEY and CDR2 as SMNVEV (reference sequence). V was pared by 2 bases and J by 4 bases, with 11 bases between.

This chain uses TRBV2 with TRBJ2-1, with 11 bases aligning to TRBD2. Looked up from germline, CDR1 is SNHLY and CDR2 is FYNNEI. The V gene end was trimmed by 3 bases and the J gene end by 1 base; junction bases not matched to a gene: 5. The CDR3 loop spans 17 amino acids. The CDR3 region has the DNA TGTGCCAGCAGTGATGCGGGGACTAGCGGATCCTACAATGAGCAGTTCTTC. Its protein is CASSDAGTSGSYNEQFF.

CDR3 nucleotide sequence: TGTGCCAGTAGTATGATTGCGAAGACCCAGTACTTC. Translated: CASSMIAKTQYF. This chain connects TRBV19 to TRBJ2-5; D gene uncertain. CDR3 length: 12 amino acids. The germline V gene encodes CDR1 LNHDA and CDR2 SQIVND (reference sequence). The V gene lost 3 bases and the J gene lost 6 bases, with 8 bases spanning the gap.

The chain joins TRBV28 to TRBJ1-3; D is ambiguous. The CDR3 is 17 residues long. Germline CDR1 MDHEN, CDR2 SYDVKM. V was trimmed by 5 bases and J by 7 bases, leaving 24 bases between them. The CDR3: CASSLDLDFSGGNTIYF. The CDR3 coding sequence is TGTGCCAGCAGTCTCGACCTCGACTTCTCGGGAGGGAACACCATATATTTT.

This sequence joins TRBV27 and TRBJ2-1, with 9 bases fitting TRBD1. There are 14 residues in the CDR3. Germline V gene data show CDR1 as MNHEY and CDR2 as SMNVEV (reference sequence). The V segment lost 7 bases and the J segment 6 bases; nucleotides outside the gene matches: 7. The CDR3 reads CASNGQGTVNEQFF. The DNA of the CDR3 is TGTGCCAGCAATGGACAGGGGACGGTCAATGAGCAGTTCTTC.

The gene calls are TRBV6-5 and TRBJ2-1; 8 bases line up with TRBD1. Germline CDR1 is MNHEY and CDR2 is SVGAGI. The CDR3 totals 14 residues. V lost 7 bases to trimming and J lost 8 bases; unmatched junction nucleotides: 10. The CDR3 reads CASKRLGQGHEQFF. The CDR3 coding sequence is TGTGCCAGCAAGCGGCTAGGACAGGGCCATGAGCAGTTCTTC.

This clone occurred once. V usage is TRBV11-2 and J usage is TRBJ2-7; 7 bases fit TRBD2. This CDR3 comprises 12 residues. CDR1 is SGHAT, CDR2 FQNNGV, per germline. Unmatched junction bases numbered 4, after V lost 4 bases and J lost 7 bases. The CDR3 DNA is TGTGCCAGCAGCTCTCACGGGGGGGAGCAGTACTTC. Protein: CASSSHGGEQYF.

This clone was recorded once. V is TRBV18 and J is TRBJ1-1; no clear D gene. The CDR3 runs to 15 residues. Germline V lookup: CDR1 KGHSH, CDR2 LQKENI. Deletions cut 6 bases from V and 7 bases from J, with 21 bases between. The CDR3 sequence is CASSTGHGNAGEAFF. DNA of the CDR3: TGTGCCAGCTCCACGGGTCATGGGAATGCGGGTGAAGCTTTCTTT.

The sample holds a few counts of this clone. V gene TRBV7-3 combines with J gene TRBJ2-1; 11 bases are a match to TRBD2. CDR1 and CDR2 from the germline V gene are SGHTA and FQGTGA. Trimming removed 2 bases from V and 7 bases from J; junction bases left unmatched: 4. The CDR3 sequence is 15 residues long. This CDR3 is CASSLGLAGGNEQFF. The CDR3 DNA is TGTGCCAGCAGCTTAGGGCTAGCGGGAGGTAATGAGCAGTTCTTC.

CDR3 sequence reads: CASSFFGLAGTDTQYF. CDR3 bases: TGTGCCAGCAGTTTCTTTGGACTAGCAGGCACAGATACGCAGTATTTT. The rearrangement uses TRBV7-2 and TRBJ2-3; 8 bases match TRBD2. CDR3 size: 16 residues. CDR1 is SGHTA, CDR2 FQGNSA, per germline. The J segment lost 1 base and the V segment lost 6 bases, leaving 9 bases of the junction unmatched.

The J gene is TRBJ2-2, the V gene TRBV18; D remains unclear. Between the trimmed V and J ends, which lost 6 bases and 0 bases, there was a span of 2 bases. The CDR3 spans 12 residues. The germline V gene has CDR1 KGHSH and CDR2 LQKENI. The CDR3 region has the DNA TGTGCCAGCTCCCCGAACACCGGGGAGCTGTTTTTT. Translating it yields CASSPNTGELFF.

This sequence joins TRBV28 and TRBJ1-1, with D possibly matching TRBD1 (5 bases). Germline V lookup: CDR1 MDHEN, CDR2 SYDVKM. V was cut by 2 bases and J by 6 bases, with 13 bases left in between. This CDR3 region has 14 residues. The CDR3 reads CASSLGGLVSEAFF. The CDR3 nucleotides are TGTGCCAGCAGTTTAGGGGGTCTGGTGTCTGAAGCTTTCTTT.

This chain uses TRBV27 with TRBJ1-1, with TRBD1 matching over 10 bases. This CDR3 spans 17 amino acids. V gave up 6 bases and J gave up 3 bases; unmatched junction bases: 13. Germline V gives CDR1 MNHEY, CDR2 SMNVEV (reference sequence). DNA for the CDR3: TGTGCCAGCAGGAGCGGGACAGGGGTAGGTGGGGACACTGAAGCTTTCTTT. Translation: CASRSGTGVGGDTEAFF.

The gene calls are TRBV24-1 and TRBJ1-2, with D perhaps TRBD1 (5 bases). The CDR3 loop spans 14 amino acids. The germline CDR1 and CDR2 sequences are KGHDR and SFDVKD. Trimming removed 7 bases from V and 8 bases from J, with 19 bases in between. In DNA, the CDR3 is TGTGCCACCAGGGCATGGGGGGAATTCGGAGGCTACACCTTC. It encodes CATRAWGEFGGYTF.

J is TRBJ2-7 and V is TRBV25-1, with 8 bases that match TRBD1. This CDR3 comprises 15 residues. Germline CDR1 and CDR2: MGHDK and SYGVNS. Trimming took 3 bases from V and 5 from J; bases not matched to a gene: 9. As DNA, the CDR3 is TGTGCCAGCAGTGATCCCGGACAGGGTGCGGACGAGCAGTACTTC. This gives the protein CASSDPGQGADEQYF.

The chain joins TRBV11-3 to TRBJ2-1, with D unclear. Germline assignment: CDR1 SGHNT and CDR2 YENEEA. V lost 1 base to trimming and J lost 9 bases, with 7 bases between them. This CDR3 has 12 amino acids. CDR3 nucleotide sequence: TGTGCCAGCAGCTTAGCTCGGTCTGAGCAGTTCTTC. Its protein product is CASSLARSEQFF.